The rows below give T cell receptor beta chains drawn from one sample of a study of cytomegalovirus exposure and HLA in healthy donors. Using immunoSEQ multiplex PCR, the repertoire was profiled, and TCRdb retains in-frame clones only, with some absent. In the table there are roughly 150,000 clones, 82% of which are singletons. Sequenced input: PBMCs. These receptors were collected from a male donor in good health and CMV-seronegative. CDR3s leave out the opening cysteine and the closing phenylalanine or tryptophan.

V,CDR3
TRBV10-3,ATRGRTGDEKLF
TRBV7-9,FCKQKAAYEQY
TRBV5-4,ASSFTVGYEQY
TRBV6-5,ASSYSSGGSYGYT
TRBV11-3,ASSPKTGGGRTGELF
TRBV5-1,ASSLEPSSYNEQF
TRBV9,ASSAKTQGARDNEQF
TRBV4-3,ASSQGTGTGGYEQY
TRBV5-6,ASSQTGEGKNIQY
TRBV5-4,ASSRGGGGGARPGEQF
TRBV19,ASSTTGGLNQPQH
TRBV7-2,ASSLRQGGNTIY
TRBV27,ASSFLGQGHEQY
TRBV5-4,AVRLDISEETQY
TRBV2,ASTQGWGRGDYT
TRBV10-1,ASSEGRGHRNIQY
TRBV7-8,AGRETGETQY
TRBV27,ASRDTLGHEQY
TRBV7-9,ASTESWGGITDTQY
TRBV4-3,ASSQDLGEGGNEQF
TRBV11-3,ASSLGDNEQY
TRBV6-5,ASSSSGRSYEQY
TRBV11-3,ASSPGEGGNEQF
TRBV28,ASTRQGERYEQY